This is a list of T cell receptor beta chains from one sample in a study of OX40 agonist ivuxolimab in advanced cancers. The table came from immunoSEQ multiplex PCR; TCRdb's copy has only in-frame clones and leaves some out. The data hold approximately 45,000 clones, with 80% observed a single time. The sample was CD4+ or CD8+ T cells sorted from blood, taken in a trial of the OX40 agonist ivuxolimab. The receptor set was obtained from an adult with an advanced solid tumor such as melanoma, head and neck, liver or kidney cancer. The CDR3 runs from the conserved cysteine through the conserved F or W.

V: TRBV4-3
CDR3: CASSQGLLEDEQFF

V: TRBV7-9
CDR3: CASSFPGQGANEQFF

V: TRBV10-1
CDR3: CASGGRGSDTGELFF

V: TRBV6-6
CDR3: CASNGPGLDEQFF

V: TRBV6-6
CDR3: CASSPYRGSNEQYF

V: TRBV7-2
CDR3: CASTPRRNTEAFF

V: TRBV7-9
CDR3: CASSLASGGAYEQFF

V: TRBV6-5
CDR3: CASSYLRLNSPLHF

V: TRBV11-1
CDR3: CASRGQGYFEQYF

V: TRBV11-2
CDR3: CASRTSGGAGELFF

V: TRBV18
CDR3: CASSPGSSGAYEQYF

V: TRBV27
CDR3: CASSSWGQGVFMNTEAFF

V: TRBV7-2
CDR3: CASRTGDWGEKLFF

V: TRBV6-1
CDR3: CASSPDGGAFNEQFF

V: TRBV15
CDR3: CATSRRAGQGLTYEQYF

V: TRBV11-2
CDR3: CASSLAQQDNEQFF

V: TRBV2
CDR3: CASSLAGAQYF

V: TRBV18
CDR3: CASSPEGTGVISNQPQHF